The rows below give T cell receptor beta chains drawn from one sample of a study of cytomegalovirus exposure and HLA in healthy donors. This table comes from immunoSEQ multiplex PCR, and its TCRdb copy is limited to in-frame clones, with some not included. Among over 60,000 clones listed, roughly 97% were seen once. The sample consisted of PBMCs. These receptors were collected from a man younger than 30 in good health and CMV-seronegative. The conserved cysteine and the conserved F or W are not part of the CDR3 here. Clone size is given for some rows only: seen once, a few or many times, or a class if the clone is expanded.

J gene | clone size | V gene | CDR3 protein
TRBJ2-6 | - | TRBV6-1 | ASSEGLLGAGANVLT
TRBJ2-1 | - | TRBV19 | ASSTDRRAYNEQF
TRBJ1-2 | - | TRBV18 | ASSPTATGRYGYT
TRBJ2-3 | - | TRBV19 | ASSIGMAGVPTQY
TRBJ2-3 | - | TRBV5-5 | ASSLDIDTQY
TRBJ2-7 | - | TRBV12-5 | ASGSPATGGSYEQY
TRBJ1-2 | once | TRBV7-9 | ASSRGRGIYGYT
TRBJ1-2 | - | TRBV19 | ASSAGTRVLRGYT
TRBJ2-5 | - | TRBV19 | ASSARTVQETQY
TRBJ1-5 | - | TRBV19 | ASSTRQGGQPQH
TRBJ1-2 | - | TRBV6-1 | ASRSDRERGYT
TRBJ2-3 | - | TRBV6-6 | ASSRSGISTDTQY
TRBJ2-7 | - | TRBV18 | ASSPDASGRGEQY
TRBJ2-7 | - | TRBV19 | ASSILAGERNEQY
TRBJ2-2 | - | TRBV16 | ASSQFQGTGELF
TRBJ2-1 | once | TRBV5-1 | ASSLGQGQF
TRBJ2-3 | - | TRBV5-4 | ASSLRGSLVDMQY
TRBJ2-5 | - | TRBV11-3 | ASSLAETQY
TRBJ1-2 | - | TRBV6-1 | ASRGGGGGYT
TRBJ1-3 | - | TRBV6-1 | ASSENLIRGSGNTIY
TRBJ1-5 | few | TRBV28 | ASSLSGDQPQH
TRBJ1-1 | - | TRBV5-4 | ASSFSVGVNTEAF
TRBJ2-1 | - | TRBV6-5 | ASRRQGSYNEQF
TRBJ2-5 | - | TRBV11-3 | ASSLGPEETQY
TRBJ2-3 | - | TRBV6-5 | ASSRSGISTDTQY
TRBJ1-2 | - | TRBV6-5 | ASSKTGSWGYT
TRBJ2-1 | - | TRBV10-3 | AISESGLAGYNEQF
TRBJ2-1 | - | TRBV10-3 | AISDSGLRNEQF
TRBJ2-1 | - | TRBV5-4 | ASSPDMSSYNEQF
TRBJ2-7 | - | TRBV29-1 | SVERGGAGGPLEQY
TRBJ2-7 | - | TRBV19 | ASSRPGGVREQY
TRBJ1-1 | - | TRBV28 | ASSSRQGKNTEAF
TRBJ2-5 | - | TRBV25-1 | ASSEFRAGAAQETQY
TRBJ2-7 | - | TRBV2 | ASRTVGTGSYEQY
TRBJ2-1 | - | TRBV11-2 | ASSFRDRGGEQF
TRBJ1-1 | - | TRBV6-4 | ASSDPLSTF
TRBJ2-7 | - | TRBV2 | ASSERTGPTYEQY
TRBJ1-4 | - | TRBV11-2 | ASSLKLRVKAGKLF
TRBJ1-2 | - | TRBV28 | ATGQGRNYGYT
TRBJ2-5 | - | TRBV5-1 | ASRPTSGREETQY
TRBJ2-7 | once | TRBV27 | ASRSSYEQY
TRBJ2-4 | once | TRBV10-1 | ASSGNRDGIQY
TRBJ1-3 | - | TRBV11-2 | ASSFRQGGSGNTIY
TRBJ2-7 | - | TRBV28 | ASSRQGAHEQY
TRBJ2-1 | - | TRBV28 | ASSLIAYNEQF
TRBJ1-1 | - | TRBV6-5 | ASSYGQSNTEAF
TRBJ2-7 | - | TRBV2 | ASSVVDRETYEQY
TRBJ1-1 | - | TRBV28 | ASSSGQNTEAF
TRBJ1-1 | - | TRBV5-5 | ASSLYHTEAF
TRBJ2-5 | - | TRBV4-1 | ASSQDREAGGWETQY
TRBJ2-5 | - | TRBV28 | ASSLGLGRNKETQY
TRBJ1-1 | - | TRBV29-1 | SVESGVANTEAF
TRBJ1-2 | - | TRBV6-5 | ASTDRVNYGYT
TRBJ1-1 | - | TRBV7-9 | ASSWGYLNTEAF
TRBJ1-5 | - | TRBV19 | ASSPQGNQPQH
TRBJ1-5 | - | TRBV27 | ASSPRGPQH
TRBJ2-1 | once | TRBV10-2 | ASGRGKLITSGVSYNEQF
TRBJ2-3 | once | TRBV9 | ASSVSPTGRTDTQY
TRBJ1-1 | - | TRBV15 | ATSMMLYTLNTEAF